This passage covers 21 T cell receptor beta chains from one sample sequenced in a study of blood T cell repertoires in COVID-19 (dated by TCRdb to the early 2020s). The library came from the immunoSEQ multiplex PCR assay. As stored in TCRdb, this immuneACCESS dataset retains in-frame rearrangements with V and J assigned. A fraction of the clones does not appear; measured against another copy, unresolved V genes explain less than half of the discrepancy, and the remainder lacks a known reason. The sample table shows about 180,000 clones, and around 80% are seen once. About 12% of the sample is in the top ten clones. Sequencing was performed on peripheral blood. These receptors all come from a woman aged 80 or over with COVID-19, enrolled during active disease.

Only one count was recorded for this clone. The J gene is TRBJ2-5, the V gene TRBV7-2; TRBD1 agrees at 12 bases. Germline CDR1 and CDR2: SGHTA and FQGNSA. CDR3 length equals 14 residues. Trimming cost V 5 bases and J 5 bases; bases outside gene matches: 3. CDR3 region: CASSRDRGPETQYF. The CDR3 DNA is TGTGCCAGCAGCCGGGACAGGGGGCCGGAGACCCAGTACTTC.

The chain carries TRBV4-2 and TRBJ1-6, with TRBD1 identical over 7 bases. The germline V gene has CDR1 LGHNA and CDR2 YNFKEQ. With V trimmed by 0 bases and J by 7 bases, 6 bases remained unmatched. This CDR3 comprises 16 residues. The CDR3 DNA sequence: TGTGCCAGCAGCCAAGATCCCGGGACAGAGAATTCACCCCTCCACTTT. Its protein is CASSQDPGTENSPLHF.

The chain carries TRBV11-3 and TRBJ2-7; tentatively, D is TRBD1 (6 bases). Germline values: CDR1 SGHNT, CDR2 YENEEA. The CDR3 length is 15 residues. V gave up 5 bases and J gave up 0 bases, with 14 bases separating them. CDR3 region: CASSPWTASSYEQYF. CDR3 nucleotides: TGTGCCAGCAGCCCCTGGACAGCTAGCTCCTACGAGCAGTACTTC.

The rearrangement uses TRBV11-3 and TRBJ1-4; D is undetermined. Germline V gene sequence: CDR1 SGHNT, CDR2 YENEEA. The CDR3 length is 14 residues. The V gene lost 1 base and the J gene lost 7 bases, with 10 bases spanning the gap. CDR3: CASSLGQSGEKLFF. DNA of the CDR3: TGTGCCAGCAGCTTAGGGCAAAGTGGTGAAAAACTGTTTTTT.

The chain employs TRBV29-1 and TRBJ2-1; D is possibly TRBD1 (5 bases). V lost 7 bases, J lost 1 base, and 14 bases lay in between. The germline gives CDR1 SQVTM, CDR2 ANQGSEA. The CDR3 is 14 residues long. The DNA of the CDR3 is TGCAGCGCCCGGGCAGGGATGTCCTACAATGAGCAGTTCTTC. Translating gives CSARAGMSYNEQFF.

This clone was detected only once. V usage is TRBV28 and J usage is TRBJ1-3; 8 positions match TRBD1. The CDR3 has 14 amino acids. Germline assignment: CDR1 MDHEN and CDR2 SYDVKM. J gave up 2 bases and V 5 bases, and 2 bases lay outside the gene matches. This CDR3 reads CASSETGAGNTIYF. The CDR3 region has the DNA TGTGCCAGCAGTGAGACAGGGGCTGGAAACACCATATATTTT.

This clone has only a few counts. In DNA form, the CDR3 reads TGTGCCAGCAGAGACGGGACAGCCAATTCACCCCTCCACTTT. Protein: CASRDGTANSPLHF. J is TRBJ1-6 and V is TRBV2; 7 nucleotides match TRBD1. CDR3 length: 14 residues. CDR1 is SNHLY, CDR2 FYNNEI, per germline. Trimming took 6 bases from V and 7 from J; bases not matched to a gene: 6.

J is TRBJ2-7 and V is TRBV7-2; 9 bases are a match to TRBD2. The germline gives CDR1 SGHTA, CDR2 FQGNSA. CDR3 size: 16 residues. With V trimmed by 2 bases and J by 6 bases, 11 bases remained unmatched. CDR3 amino acids: CASSLRALAGFGEQYF. DNA for the CDR3: TGTGCCAGCAGCTTACGGGCCCTAGCGGGGTTCGGCGAGCAGTACTTC.

The chain couples TRBV5-1 to TRBJ2-1, with 11 bases identical to TRBD2. V trimming: 8 bases; J trimming: 4 bases; junction bases outside the gene matches: 2. The CDR3 runs to 13 residues. CDR1 SGHRS and CDR2 YFSETQ come from the germline V gene. The CDR3 here is CASRTSGYNEQFF. DNA of the CDR3: TGCGCCAGTAGGACTAGCGGGTACAATGAGCAGTTCTTC.

The chain combines TRBV18 with TRBJ2-7; D call uncertain. The CDR3 spans 13 residues. The V gene lost 6 bases and the J gene lost 3 bases, with 12 bases spanning the gap. In germline, CDR1 is KGHSH, CDR2 LQKENI. CDR3 region: CASSLSPGYEQYF. The CDR3 DNA sequence: TGTGCCAGCTCCCTAAGTCCCGGCTACGAGCAGTACTTC.

The rearrangement links TRBV5-5 to TRBJ1-6; 8 bases map to TRBD1. Germline CDR1 and CDR2: SGHKS and YYEKEE (reference sequence). The CDR3 has 14 residues. After removal of 3 bases from V and 8 bases from J, the junction contained 4 bases not matched to a gene. The CDR3 region is CASSSTGGDSPLHF. The CDR3 bases are TGTGCCAGCAGCTCCACAGGGGGGGATTCACCCCTCCACTTT.

J is TRBJ2-7 and V is TRBV11-2; 7 bases fit TRBD1. Per the germline V gene, CDR1 is SGHAT and CDR2 is FQNNGV. The CDR3 contains 15 residues. With V trimmed by 4 bases and J by 1 base, 7 bases remained unmatched. The CDR3 nucleotides are TGTGCCAGCAGCTCCCCGACAGGGCTGTCCTACGAGCAGTACTTC. As protein: CASSSPTGLSYEQYF.

In its sample, this clone was seen once. The chain links TRBV7-8 to TRBJ2-3; 11 positions match TRBD1. The junction had 4 bases not matched to a gene; V was cut back by 5 bases and J by 3 bases. Germline V gene sequence: CDR1 SGHVS, CDR2 FQNEAQ. The CDR3 loop spans 15 amino acids. The CDR3 protein is CASSRGTGGTDTQYF. The DNA for the CDR3 is TGTGCCAGCAGCAGAGGGACAGGGGGGACAGATACGCAGTATTTT.

This clone was recorded once. The chain has TRBV19 and TRBJ2-2; maybe TRBD2 (7 bases). This CDR3 has 18 residues. Trimming took off 1 base at V and 3 bases at J, with 18 bases between the two ends. Germline CDR1 reads LNHDA; CDR2 reads SQIVND (reference sequence). This chain's CDR3 is CASSIASRGRGYTGELFF. The CDR3 bases are TGTGCCAGTAGTATAGCCTCCCGGGGGCGGGGGTACACCGGGGAGCTGTTTTTT. Full variable domain (outside the CDR3, taken from reference TRBV19 and TRBJ2-2): DGGITQSPKYLFRKEGQNVTLSCEQNLNHDAMYWYRQDPGQGLRLIYYSQIVNDFQKGDIAEGYSVSREKKESFPLTVTSAQKNPTAFYLCASSIASRGRGYTGELFFGEGSRLTVL.

J is TRBJ2-5 and V is TRBV24-1; TRBD1 is a possible D gene (5 bases). V lost 3 bases and J lost 4, with 14 bases in between. The CDR3 contains 15 residues. The germline V gene encodes CDR1 KGHDR and CDR2 SFDVKD. The CDR3 loop reads CATSDPRVHGETQYF. The CDR3 coding sequence is TGTGCCACCAGTGATCCCAGGGTTCACGGAGAGACCCAGTACTTC.

This clone was seen repeatedly, ten times or more. This rearrangement joins TRBV7-9 to TRBJ2-1, with 10 bases lining up with TRBD2. CDR3 size: 17 residues. The germline gives CDR1 SEHNR, CDR2 FQNEAQ (reference sequence). The junction had 12 bases not matched to a gene; V was cut back by 5 bases and J by 5 bases. The CDR3, as DNA: TGTGCCAGCAGCCCCGCTAGCGGGAGCCTCAGGGACAATGAGCAGTTCTTC. This translates into CASSPASGSLRDNEQFF.

The rearrangement uses TRBV4-2 and TRBJ2-3; maybe TRBD2 (5 bases). Trimming pared 0 bases from V and 4 bases from J, leaving 14 bases between. Looked up from germline, CDR1 is LGHNA and CDR2 is YNFKEQ. The CDR3 runs 16 residues. CDR3: CASSQDKARASDTQYF. The CDR3 bases are TGTGCCAGCAGCCAAGATAAGGCGAGGGCTTCAGATACGCAGTATTTT.

This clone was recorded a few times. This rearrangement joins TRBV4-2 to TRBJ1-3; 7 nucleotides line up with TRBD1. V shed 3 bases and J 2 bases; nucleotides not matched to a gene: 4. This CDR3 comprises 15 residues. The V gene's germline CDR1 is LGHNA and CDR2 YNFKEQ. CDR3 sequence reads: CASSQHRGTGNTIYF. DNA of the CDR3: TGTGCCAGCAGCCAGCACAGGGGAACTGGAAACACCATATATTTT.

The V and J genes are TRBV10-3 and TRBJ2-1, with 11 bases aligning to TRBD1. V was pared by 6 bases and J by 8 bases, with 9 bases of the junction left unmatched. The germline gives CDR1 ENHRY, CDR2 SYGVKD. This CDR3 region has 15 residues. Written as DNA, the CDR3 is TGTGCCATCAGACGGACAGGGGGCGAAGGCGATGAGCAGTTCTTC. Translation gives CAIRRTGGEGDEQFF.

The chain couples TRBV5-1 to TRBJ2-7; TRBD1 matches at 10 bases. J lost 5 bases, V lost 5 bases, and 13 bases had no gene match. Germline CDR1 reads SGHRS; CDR2 reads YFSETQ. CDR3 size: 16 residues. The CDR3 reads CASRKENRDRGDEQYF. In DNA, the CDR3 is TGCGCCAGCAGGAAAGAAAACCGGGACAGGGGTGACGAGCAGTACTTC.

The CDR3, as DNA: TGTGCCAGCACGCGCGAGACAGGATCCAATCAGCCCCAGCATTTT. It yields the protein CASTRETGSNQPQHF. The chain employs TRBV2 and TRBJ1-5, with TRBD1 as a possible D gene (6 bases). Deletions cut 7 bases from V and 3 bases from J, with 16 bases between. Germline lookup yields CDR1 SNHLY and CDR2 FYNNEI. This CDR3 spans 15 amino acids. The full variable domain, its missing parts supplied by reference TRBV2 and TRBJ1-5, is EPEVTQTPSHQVTQMGQEVILRCVPISNHLYFYWYRQILGQKVEFLVSFYNNEISEKSEIFDDQFSVERPDGSNFTLKIRSTKLEDSAMYFCASTRETGSNQPQHFGDGTRLSIL.